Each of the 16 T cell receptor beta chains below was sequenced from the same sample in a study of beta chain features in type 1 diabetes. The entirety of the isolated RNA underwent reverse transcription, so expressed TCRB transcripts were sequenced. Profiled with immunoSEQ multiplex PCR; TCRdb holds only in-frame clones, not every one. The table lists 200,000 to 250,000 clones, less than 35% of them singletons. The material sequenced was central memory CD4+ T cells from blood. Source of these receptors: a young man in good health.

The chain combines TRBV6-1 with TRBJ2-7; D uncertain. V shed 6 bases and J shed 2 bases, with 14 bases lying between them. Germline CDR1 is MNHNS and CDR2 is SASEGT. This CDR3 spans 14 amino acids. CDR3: CASSDPGEAYEQYF. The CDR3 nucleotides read TGTGCCAGCAGCGACCCTGGGGAAGCCTACGAGCAGTACTTC.

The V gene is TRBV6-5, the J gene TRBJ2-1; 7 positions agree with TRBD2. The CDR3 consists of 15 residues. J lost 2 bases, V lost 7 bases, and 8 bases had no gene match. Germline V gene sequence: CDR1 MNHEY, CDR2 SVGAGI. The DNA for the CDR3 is TGTGCCAGCACCCTAAGCGGGGCCCCCTACAATGAGCAGTTCTTC. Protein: CASTLSGAPYNEQFF.

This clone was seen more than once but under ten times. The CDR3 DNA follows: TGTGCCAGCAGCCCGGGGAGGGAGTCCTACAATGAGCAGTTCTTC. It specifies CASSPGRESYNEQFF. The chain links TRBV13 to TRBJ2-1; 7 nucleotides agree with TRBD2. The CDR3 is made up of 15 amino acids. The germline gives CDR1 PRHDT, CDR2 FYEKMQ (reference sequence). The V gene end was trimmed by 5 bases and the J gene end by 1 base; junction bases not matched to a gene: 5.

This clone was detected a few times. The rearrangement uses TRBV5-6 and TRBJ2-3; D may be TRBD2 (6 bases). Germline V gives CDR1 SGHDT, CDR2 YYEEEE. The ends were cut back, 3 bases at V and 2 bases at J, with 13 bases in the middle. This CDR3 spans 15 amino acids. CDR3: CASSSWGVPTDTQYF. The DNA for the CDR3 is TGTGCCAGCAGCTCTTGGGGGGTCCCCACAGATACGCAGTATTTT.

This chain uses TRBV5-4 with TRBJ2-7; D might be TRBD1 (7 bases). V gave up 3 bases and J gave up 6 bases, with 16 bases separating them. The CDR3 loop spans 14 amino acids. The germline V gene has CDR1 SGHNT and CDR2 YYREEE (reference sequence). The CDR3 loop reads CASSSTGLGGEQYF. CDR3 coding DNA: TGTGCCAGCAGCTCGACAGGGCTCGGGGGCGAGCAGTACTTC.

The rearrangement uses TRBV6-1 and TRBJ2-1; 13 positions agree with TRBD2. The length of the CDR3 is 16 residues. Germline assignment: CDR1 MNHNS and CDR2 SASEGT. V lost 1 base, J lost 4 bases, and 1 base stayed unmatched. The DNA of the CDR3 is TGTGCCAGCAGTGAAGGGACTAGCGGGAGATACAATGAGCAGTTCTTC. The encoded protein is CASSEGTSGRYNEQFF.

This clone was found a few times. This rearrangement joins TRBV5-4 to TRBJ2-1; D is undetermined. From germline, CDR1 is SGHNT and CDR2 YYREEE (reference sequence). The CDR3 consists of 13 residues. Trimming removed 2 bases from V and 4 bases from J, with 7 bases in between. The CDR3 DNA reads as TGTGCCAGCAGCTTCACAGAATACAATGAGCAGTTCTTC. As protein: CASSFTEYNEQFF.

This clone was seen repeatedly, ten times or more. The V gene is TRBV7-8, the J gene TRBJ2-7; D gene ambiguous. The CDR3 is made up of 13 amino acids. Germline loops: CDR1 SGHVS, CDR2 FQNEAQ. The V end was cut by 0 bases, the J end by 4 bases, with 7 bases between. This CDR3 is CASSLAPTYEQYF. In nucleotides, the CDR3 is TGTGCCAGCAGCTTAGCCCCAACATACGAGCAGTACTTC.

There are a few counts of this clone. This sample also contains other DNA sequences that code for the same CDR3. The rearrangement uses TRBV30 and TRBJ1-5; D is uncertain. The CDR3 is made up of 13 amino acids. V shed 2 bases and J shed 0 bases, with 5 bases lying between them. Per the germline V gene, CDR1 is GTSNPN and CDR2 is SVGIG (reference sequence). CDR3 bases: TGTGCCTGGAGTTCCGATAGCAATCAGCCCCAGCATTTT. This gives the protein CAWSSDSNQPQHF.

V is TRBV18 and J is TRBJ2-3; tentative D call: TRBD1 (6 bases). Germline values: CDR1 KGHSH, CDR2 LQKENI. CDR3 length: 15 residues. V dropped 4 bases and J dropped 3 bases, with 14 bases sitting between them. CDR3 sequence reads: CASSQSTGTTDTQYF. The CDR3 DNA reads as TGTGCCAGCTCACAATCTACAGGGACGACAGATACGCAGTATTTT.

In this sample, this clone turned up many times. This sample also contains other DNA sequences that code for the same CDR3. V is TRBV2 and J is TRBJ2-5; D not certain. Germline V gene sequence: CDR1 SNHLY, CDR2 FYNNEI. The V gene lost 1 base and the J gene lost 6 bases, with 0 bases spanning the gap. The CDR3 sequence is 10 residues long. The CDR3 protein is CASSEETQYF. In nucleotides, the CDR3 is TGTGCCAGCAGTGAAGAGACCCAGTACTTC.

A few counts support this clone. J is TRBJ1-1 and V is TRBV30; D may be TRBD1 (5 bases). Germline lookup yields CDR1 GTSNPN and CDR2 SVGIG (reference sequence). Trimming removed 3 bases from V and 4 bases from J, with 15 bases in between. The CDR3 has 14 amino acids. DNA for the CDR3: TGTGCCTGGAGGGAGGCAGGGAAATCCACTGAAGCTTTCTTT. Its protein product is CAWREAGKSTEAFF.

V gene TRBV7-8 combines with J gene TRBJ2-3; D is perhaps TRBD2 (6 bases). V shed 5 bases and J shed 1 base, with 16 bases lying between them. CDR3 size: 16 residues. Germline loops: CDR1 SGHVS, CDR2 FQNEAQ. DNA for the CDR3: TGTGCCAGCAGCCCGCTAGCGTTGGGGGGCACAGATACGCAGTATTTT. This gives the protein CASSPLALGGTDTQYF.

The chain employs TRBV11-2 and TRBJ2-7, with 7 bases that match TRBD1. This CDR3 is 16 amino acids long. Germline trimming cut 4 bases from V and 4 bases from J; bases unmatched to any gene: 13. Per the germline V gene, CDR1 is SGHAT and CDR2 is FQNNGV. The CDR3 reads CASSSTTDRRFYEQYF. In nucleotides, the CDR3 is TGTGCCAGCAGCTCTACGACGGACAGGAGATTTTACGAGCAGTACTTC.

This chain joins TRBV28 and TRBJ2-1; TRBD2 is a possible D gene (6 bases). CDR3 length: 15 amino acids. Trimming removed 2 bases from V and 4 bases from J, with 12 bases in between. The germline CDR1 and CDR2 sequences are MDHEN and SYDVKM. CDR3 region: CASSLRTTAYNEQFF. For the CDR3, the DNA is TGTGCCAGCAGTTTAAGGACTACTGCATACAATGAGCAGTTCTTC.

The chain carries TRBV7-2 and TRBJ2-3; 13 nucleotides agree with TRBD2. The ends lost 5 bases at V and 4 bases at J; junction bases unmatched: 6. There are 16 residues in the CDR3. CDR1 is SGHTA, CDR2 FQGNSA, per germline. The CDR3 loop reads CASSPRTSGSADTQYF. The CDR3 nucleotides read TGTGCCAGCAGCCCCCGGACTAGCGGGAGTGCAGATACGCAGTATTTT.